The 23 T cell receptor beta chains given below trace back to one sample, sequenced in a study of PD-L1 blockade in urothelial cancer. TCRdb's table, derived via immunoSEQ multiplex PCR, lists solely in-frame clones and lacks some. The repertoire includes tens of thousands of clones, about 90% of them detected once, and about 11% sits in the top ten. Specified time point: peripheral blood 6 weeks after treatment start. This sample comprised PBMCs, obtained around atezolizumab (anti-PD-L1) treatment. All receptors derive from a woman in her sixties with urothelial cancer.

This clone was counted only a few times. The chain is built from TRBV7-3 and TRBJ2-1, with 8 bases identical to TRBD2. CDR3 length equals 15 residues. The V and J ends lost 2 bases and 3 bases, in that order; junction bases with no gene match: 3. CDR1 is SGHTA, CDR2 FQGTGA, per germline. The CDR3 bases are TGTGCCAGCAGCTTAGGGACTAGGGTCTACAATGAGCAGTTCTTC. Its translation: CASSLGTRVYNEQFF.

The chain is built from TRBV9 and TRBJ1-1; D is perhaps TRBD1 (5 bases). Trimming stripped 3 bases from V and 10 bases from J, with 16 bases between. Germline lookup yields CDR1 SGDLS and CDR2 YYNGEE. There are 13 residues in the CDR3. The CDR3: CASSAIGGLGAFF. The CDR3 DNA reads TGTGCCAGCAGCGCCATCGGGGGGTTAGGAGCTTTCTTT.

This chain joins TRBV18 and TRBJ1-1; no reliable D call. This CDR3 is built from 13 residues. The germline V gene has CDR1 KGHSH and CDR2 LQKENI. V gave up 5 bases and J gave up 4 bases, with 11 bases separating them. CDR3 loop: CASSFEEFTEAFF. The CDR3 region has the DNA TGTGCCAGCTCATTTGAAGAGTTCACTGAAGCTTTCTTT.

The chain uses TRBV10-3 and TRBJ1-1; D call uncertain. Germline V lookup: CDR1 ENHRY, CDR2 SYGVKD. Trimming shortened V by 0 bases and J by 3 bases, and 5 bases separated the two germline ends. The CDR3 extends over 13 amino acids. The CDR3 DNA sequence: TGTGCCATCAGTGAGTCTCGGGACACTGAAGCTTTCTTT. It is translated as CAISESRDTEAFF.

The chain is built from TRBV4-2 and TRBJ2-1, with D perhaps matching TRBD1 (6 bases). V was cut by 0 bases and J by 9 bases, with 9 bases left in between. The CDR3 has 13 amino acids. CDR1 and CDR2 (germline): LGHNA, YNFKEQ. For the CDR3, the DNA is TGTGCCAGCAGCCAAGACAGGGGTTCTGAGCAGTTCTTC. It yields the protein CASSQDRGSEQFF.

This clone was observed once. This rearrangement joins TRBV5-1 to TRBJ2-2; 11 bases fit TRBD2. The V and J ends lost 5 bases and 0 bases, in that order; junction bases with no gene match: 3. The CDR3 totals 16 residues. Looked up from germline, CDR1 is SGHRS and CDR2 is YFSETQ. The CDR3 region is CASRQTSGANTGELFF. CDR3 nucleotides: TGCGCCAGCAGACAGACTAGCGGGGCGAACACCGGGGAGCTGTTTTTT.

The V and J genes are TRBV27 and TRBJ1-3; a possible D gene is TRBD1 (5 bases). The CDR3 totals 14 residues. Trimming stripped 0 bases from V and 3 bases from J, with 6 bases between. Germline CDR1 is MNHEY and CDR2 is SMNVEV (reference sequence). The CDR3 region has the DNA TGTGCCAGCAGTTTATCAGGGGTTGGAAACACCATATATTTT. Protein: CASSLSGVGNTIYF.

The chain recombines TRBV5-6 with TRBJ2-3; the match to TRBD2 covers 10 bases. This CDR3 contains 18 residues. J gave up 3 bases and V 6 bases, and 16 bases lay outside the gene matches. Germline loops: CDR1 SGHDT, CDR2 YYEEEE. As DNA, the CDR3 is TGTGCCAGCAATCAGCTCCTGGCTAGCGGGGGTCGAACAGATACGCAGTATTTT. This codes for CASNQLLASGGRTDTQYF.

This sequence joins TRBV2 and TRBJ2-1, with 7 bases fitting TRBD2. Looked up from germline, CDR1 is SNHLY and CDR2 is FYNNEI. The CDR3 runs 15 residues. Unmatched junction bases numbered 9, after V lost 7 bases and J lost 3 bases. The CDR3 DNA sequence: TGTGCCAGCAAGACGGCTAGCGGAGACTACAATGAGCAGTTCTTC. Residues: CASKTASGDYNEQFF.

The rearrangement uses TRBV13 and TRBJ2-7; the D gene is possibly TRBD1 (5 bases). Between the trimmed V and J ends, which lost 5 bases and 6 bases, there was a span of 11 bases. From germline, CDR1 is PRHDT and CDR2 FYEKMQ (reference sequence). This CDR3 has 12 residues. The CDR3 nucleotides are TGTGCCAGCAGCCTCCGTAGGGGCGAGCAGTACTTC. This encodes CASSLRRGEQYF.

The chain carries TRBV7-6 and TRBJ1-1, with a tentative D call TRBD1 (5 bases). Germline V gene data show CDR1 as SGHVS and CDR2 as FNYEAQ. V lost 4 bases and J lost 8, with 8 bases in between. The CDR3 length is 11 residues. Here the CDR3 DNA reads TGTGCCAGCAGCTCGGGACTCGAAGCTTTCTTT. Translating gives CASSSGLEAFF.

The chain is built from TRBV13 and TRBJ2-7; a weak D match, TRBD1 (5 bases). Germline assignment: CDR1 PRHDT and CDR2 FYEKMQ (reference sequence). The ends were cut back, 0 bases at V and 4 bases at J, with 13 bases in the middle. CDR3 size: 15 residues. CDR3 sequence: CASSLGQGVNYEQYF. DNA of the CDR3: TGTGCCAGCAGCTTAGGCCAGGGTGTTAATTACGAGCAGTACTTC.

In DNA form, the CDR3 reads TGTGCCAGCAGCTTACGGCAGGGGGCGGTCACCGGGGAGCTGTTTTTT. This encodes CASSLRQGAVTGELFF. The rearrangement links TRBV7-3 to TRBJ2-2; 8 nucleotides align to TRBD1. The V gene's germline CDR1 is SGHTA and CDR2 FQGTGA. V lost 2 bases and J lost 4; bases outside the gene matches: 6. The CDR3 contains 16 residues.

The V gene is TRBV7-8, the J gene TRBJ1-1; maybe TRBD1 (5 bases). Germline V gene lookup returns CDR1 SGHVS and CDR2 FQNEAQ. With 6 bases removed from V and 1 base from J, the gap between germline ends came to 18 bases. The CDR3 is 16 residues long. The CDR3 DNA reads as TGTGCCAGCAGTAATCACTGGGGGGAACAGAACACTGAAGCTTTCTTT. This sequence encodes CASSNHWGEQNTEAFF.

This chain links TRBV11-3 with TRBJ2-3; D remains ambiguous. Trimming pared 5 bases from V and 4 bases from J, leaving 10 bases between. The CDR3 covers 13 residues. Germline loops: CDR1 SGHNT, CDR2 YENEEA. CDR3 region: CASSHGFSDTQYF. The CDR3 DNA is TGTGCCAGCAGCCACGGGTTTTCAGATACGCAGTATTTT.

CDR3 loop: CASQQAGGFYEQYF. As DNA, the CDR3 is TGTGCCAGTCAACAAGCGGGGGGGTTCTACGAGCAGTACTTC. The chain employs TRBV6-6 and TRBJ2-7; TRBD2 agrees at 10 bases. This CDR3 has 14 amino acids. The trim removed 9 bases at V and 3 bases at J, leaving 8 bases unmatched. Germline V gene lookup returns CDR1 MNHNY and CDR2 SVGAGI (reference sequence).

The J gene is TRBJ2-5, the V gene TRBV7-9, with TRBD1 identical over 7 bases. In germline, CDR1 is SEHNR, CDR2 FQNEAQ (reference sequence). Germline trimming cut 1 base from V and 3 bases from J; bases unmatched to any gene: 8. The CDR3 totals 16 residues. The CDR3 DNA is TGTGCCAGCAGCTTAGTATCGTTGACAGGGAAAGAGACCCAGTACTTC. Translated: CASSLVSLTGKETQYF.

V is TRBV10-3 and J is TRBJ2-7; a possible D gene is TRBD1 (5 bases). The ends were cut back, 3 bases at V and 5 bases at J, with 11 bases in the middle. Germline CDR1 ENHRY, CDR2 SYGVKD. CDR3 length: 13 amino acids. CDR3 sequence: CAISDRQGNEQYF. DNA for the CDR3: TGTGCCATCAGTGATCGGCAGGGTAACGAGCAGTACTTC.

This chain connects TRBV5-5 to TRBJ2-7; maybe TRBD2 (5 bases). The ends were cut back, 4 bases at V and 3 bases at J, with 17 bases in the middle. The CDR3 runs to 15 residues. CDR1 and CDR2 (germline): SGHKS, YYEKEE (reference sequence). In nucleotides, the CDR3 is TGTGCCAGCAGCAGCACCGGACTGAGGCACTACGAGCAGTACTTC. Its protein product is CASSSTGLRHYEQYF. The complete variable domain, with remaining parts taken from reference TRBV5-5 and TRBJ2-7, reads DAGVTQSPTHLIKTRGQQVTLRCSPISGHKSVSWYQQVLGQGPQFIFQYYEKEERGRGNFPDRFSARQFPNYSSELNVNALLLGDSALYLCASSSTGLRHYEQYFGPGTRLTVT.

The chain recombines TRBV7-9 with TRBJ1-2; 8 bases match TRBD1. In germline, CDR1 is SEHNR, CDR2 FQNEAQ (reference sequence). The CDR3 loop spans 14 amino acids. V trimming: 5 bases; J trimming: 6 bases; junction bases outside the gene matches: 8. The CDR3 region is CASSPSWTGNGYTF. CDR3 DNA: TGTGCCAGCAGCCCCTCCTGGACAGGGAATGGCTACACCTTC.

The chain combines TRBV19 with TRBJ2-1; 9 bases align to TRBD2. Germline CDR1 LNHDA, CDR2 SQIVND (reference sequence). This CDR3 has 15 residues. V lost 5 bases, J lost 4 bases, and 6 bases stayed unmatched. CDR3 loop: CASSWKRGAYNEQFF. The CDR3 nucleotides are TGTGCCAGTAGTTGGAAGCGGGGGGCTTACAATGAGCAGTTCTTC.

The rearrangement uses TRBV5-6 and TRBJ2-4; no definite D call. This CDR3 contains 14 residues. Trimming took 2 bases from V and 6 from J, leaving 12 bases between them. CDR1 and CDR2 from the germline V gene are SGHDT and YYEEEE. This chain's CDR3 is CASSLSYVGNIQYF. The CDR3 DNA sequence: TGTGCCAGCAGCTTATCCTACGTTGGAAACATTCAGTACTTC.

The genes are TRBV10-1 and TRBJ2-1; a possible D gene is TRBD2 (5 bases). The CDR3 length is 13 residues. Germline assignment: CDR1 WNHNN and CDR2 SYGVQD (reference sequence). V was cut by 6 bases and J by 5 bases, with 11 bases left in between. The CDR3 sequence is CASSYGLDNEQFF. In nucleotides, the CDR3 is TGCGCCAGCAGCTACGGACTCGACAATGAGCAGTTCTTC.